Listed here is a single TCR beta chain. Its antigen is still unknown. The sample originates from a study of cytotoxic CD8 clonotypes in ibrutinib-treated CLL. General observations from the study: Clonality went up at ibrutinib response and then declined back toward baseline at progression.

Sequencing used immunoSEQ multiplex PCR; TCRdb keeps in-frame clones, though not all of them. The sample yields 150,000 or so clones, over 75% seen once. The sequence came from a human donor with chronic lymphocytic leukemia. The sample consisted of PBMCs, taken after 36 months of ibrutinib treatment.

CDR3 protein: CASSLLADYNEQFF. The CDR3 coding sequence is TGTGCCAGCAGCTTACTAGCGGACTACAATGAGCAGTTCTTC. This rearrangement joins TRBV11-2 to TRBJ2-1; TRBD2 matches 7 bases. Germline CDR1 reads SGHAT; CDR2 reads FQNNGV. The CDR3 spans 14 residues. V was clipped by 2 bases and J by 3 bases; unmatched bases: 1.